This TCR beta chain is drawn from a study of siplizumab effects on memory and regulatory T cells. The table came from immunoSEQ multiplex PCR; TCRdb's copy has only in-frame clones and leaves some out. In the table there are roughly 69,000 clones, 75% to 90% of which are singletons. Between the trimmed V and J ends, which lost 0 bases and 7 bases, there was a span of 16 bases. The CDR3 runs to 16 residues. Germline V gene sequence: CDR1 MNHEY, CDR2 SVGAGI. This receptor was identified in a human donor in good health. Material: memory CD4+ T cells sorted from blood. The chain uses TRBV6-5 and TRBJ2-1; D is perhaps TRBD2 (6 bases). In DNA, the CDR3 is TGTGCCAGCAGTTACTCGATAGCGGCCCGGCGGAATGAGCAGTTCTTC. Protein sequence: CASSYSIAARRNEQFF.